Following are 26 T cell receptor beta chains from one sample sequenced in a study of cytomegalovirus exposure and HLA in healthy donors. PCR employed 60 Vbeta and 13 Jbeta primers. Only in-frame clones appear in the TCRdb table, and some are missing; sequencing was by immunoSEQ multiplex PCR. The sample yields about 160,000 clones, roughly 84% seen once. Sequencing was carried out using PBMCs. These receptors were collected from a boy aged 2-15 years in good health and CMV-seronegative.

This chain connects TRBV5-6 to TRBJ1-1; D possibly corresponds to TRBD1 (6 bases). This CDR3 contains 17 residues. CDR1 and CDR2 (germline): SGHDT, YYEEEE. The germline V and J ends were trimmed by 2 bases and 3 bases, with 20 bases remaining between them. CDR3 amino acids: CASSFWTVGFRDTEAFF. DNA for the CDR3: TGTGCCAGCAGCTTCTGGACAGTCGGATTTCGAGACACTGAAGCTTTCTTT.

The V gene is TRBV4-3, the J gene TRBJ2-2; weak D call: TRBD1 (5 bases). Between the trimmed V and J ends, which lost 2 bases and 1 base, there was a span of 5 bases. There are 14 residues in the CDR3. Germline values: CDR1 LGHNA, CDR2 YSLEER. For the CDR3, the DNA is TGCGCCAGCAGCCAAACAGGGAACACCGGGGAGCTGTTTTTT. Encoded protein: CASSQTGNTGELFF.

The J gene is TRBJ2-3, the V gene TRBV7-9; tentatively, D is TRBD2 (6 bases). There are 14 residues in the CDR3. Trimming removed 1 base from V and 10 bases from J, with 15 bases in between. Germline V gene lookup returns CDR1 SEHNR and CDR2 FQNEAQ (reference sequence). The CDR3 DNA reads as TGTGCCAGCAGCTTAGGGGACTCCCGTCGTCCGCAGTATTTT. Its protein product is CASSLGDSRRPQYF.

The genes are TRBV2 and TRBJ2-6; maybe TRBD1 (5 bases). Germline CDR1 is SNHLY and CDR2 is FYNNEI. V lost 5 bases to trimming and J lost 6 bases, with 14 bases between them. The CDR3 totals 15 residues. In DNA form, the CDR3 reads TGTGCCAGCAGTTTAGGCAGGGTCAAGGCCAACGTCCTGACTTTC. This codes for CASSLGRVKANVLTF.

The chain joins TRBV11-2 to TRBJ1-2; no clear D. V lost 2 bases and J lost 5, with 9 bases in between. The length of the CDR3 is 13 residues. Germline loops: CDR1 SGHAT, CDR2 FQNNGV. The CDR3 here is CASSLNSQYGYTF. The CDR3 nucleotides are TGTGCCAGCAGCTTAAACAGTCAATATGGCTACACCTTC. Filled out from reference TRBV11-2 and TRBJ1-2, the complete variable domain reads EAGVAQSPRYKIIEKRQSVAFWCNPISGHATLYWYQQILGQGPKLLIQFQNNGVVDDSQLPKDRFSAERLKGVDSTLKIQPAKLEDSAVYLCASSLNSQYGYTFGSGTRLTVV.

Here the CDR3 DNA reads TGCGCCAGCAGCCAAAATTATGGGGGCGGCGGGGAGCTGTTTTTT. Translating gives CASSQNYGGGGELFF. The chain carries TRBV4-3 and TRBJ2-2; possible D gene TRBD1, 6 bases. Germline lookup yields CDR1 LGHNA and CDR2 YSLEER. The germline V and J ends were trimmed by 2 bases and 7 bases, with 14 bases remaining between them. CDR3 length: 15 residues.

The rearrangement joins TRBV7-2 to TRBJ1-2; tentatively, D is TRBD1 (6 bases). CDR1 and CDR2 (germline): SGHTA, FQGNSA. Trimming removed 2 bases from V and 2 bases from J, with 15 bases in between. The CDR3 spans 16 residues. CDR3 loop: CASSLRGGGGNYGYTF. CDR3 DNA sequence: TGTGCCAGCAGCTTAAGGGGGGGAGGGGGGAACTATGGCTACACCTTC. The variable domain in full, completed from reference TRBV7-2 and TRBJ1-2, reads GAGVSQSPSNKVTEKGKDVELRCDPISGHTALYWYRQSLGQGLEFLIYFQGNSAPDKSGLPSDRFSAERTGGSVSTLTIQRTQQEDSAVYLCASSLRGGGGNYGYTFGSGTRLTVV.

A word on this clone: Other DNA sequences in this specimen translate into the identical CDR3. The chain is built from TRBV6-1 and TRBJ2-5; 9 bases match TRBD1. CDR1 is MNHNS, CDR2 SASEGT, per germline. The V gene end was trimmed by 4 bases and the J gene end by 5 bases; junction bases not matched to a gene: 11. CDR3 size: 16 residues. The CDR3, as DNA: TGTGCCAGCAGTGTCACAACAGGGGGCGCCGGCGAGACCCAGTACTTC. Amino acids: CASSVTTGGAGETQYF.

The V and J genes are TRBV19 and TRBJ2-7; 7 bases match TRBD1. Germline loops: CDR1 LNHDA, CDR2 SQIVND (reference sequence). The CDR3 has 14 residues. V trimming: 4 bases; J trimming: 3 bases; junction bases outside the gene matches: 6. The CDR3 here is CASSTATGDYEQYF. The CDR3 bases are TGTGCCAGTAGTACTGCCACAGGGGACTACGAGCAGTACTTC.

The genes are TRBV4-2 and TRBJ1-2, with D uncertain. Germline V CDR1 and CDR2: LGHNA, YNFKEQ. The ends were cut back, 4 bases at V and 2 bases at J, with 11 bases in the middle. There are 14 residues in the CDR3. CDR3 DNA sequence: TGTGCCAGCAGCCGGAGCTCGGCAAACTATGGCTACACCTTC. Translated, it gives CASSRSSANYGYTF.

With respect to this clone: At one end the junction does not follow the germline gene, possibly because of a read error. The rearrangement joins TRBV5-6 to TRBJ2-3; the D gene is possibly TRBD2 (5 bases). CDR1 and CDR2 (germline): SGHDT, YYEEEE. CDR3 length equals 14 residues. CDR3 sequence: CASSLYPSRDTQYF. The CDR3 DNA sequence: TGTGCCAGCAGCTTGTATCCTAGCAGAGATACGCAGTATTTT.

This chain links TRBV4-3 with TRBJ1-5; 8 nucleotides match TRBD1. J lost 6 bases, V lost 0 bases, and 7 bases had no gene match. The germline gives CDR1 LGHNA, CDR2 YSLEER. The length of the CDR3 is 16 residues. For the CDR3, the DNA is TGCGCCAGCAGCCAAGATTGGTCAGGGGGCGGTCAGCCCCAGCATTTT. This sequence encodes CASSQDWSGGGQPQHF.

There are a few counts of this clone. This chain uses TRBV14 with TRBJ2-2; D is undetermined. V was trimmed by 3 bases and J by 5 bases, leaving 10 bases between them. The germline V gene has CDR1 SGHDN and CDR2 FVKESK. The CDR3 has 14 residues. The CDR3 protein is CASSQARVTGELFF. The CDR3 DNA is TGTGCCAGCAGCCAGGCTAGAGTTACCGGGGAGCTGTTTTTT.

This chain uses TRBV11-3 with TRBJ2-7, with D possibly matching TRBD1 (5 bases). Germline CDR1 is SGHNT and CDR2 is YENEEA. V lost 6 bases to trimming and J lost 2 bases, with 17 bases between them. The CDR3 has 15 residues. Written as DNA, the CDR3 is TGTGCCAGCAGTCCATCTAGGGGAAGCCCCTACGAGCAGTACTTC. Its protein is CASSPSRGSPYEQYF.

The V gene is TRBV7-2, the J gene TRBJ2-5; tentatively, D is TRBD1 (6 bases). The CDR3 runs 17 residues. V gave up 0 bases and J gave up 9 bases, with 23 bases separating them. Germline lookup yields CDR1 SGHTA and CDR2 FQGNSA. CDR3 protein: CASSLAGRGRVGEAQYF. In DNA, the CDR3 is TGTGCCAGCAGCTTAGCGGGCAGGGGTAGGGTAGGCGAGGCCCAGTACTTC.

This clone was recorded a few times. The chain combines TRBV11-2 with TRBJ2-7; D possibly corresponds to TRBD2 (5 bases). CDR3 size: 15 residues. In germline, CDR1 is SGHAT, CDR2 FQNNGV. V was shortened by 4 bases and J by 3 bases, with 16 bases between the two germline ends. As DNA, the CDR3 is TGTGCCAGCAGCTCCCTTAGGAACCGGGGCTACGAGCAGTACTTC. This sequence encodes CASSSLRNRGYEQYF. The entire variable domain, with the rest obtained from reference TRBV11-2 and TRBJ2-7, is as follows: EAGVAQSPRYKIIEKRQSVAFWCNPISGHATLYWYQQILGQGPKLLIQFQNNGVVDDSQLPKDRFSAERLKGVDSTLKIQPAKLEDSAVYLCASSSLRNRGYEQYFGPGTRLTVT.

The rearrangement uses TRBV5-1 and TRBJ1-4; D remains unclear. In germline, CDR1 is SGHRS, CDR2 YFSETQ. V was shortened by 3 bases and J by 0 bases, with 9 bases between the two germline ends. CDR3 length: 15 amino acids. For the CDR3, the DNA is TGCGCCAGCAGCTCTGAGGGTGCAACTAATGAAAAACTGTTTTTT. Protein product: CASSSEGATNEKLFF.

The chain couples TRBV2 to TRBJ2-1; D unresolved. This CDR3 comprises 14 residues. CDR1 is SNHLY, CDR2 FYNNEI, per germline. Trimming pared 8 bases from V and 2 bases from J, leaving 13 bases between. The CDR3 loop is CASEASEPYNEQFF. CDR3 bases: TGTGCCAGCGAGGCAAGCGAACCCTACAATGAGCAGTTCTTC.

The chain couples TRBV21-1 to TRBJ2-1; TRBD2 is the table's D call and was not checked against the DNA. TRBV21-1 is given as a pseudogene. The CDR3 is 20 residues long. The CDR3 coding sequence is TGTGCCAGCAGCAAAGCGAGGGGAATCTCTAGCGGGAGAAGGTACAATGAGCAGTTCTTC. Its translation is CASSKARGISSGRRYNEQFF.

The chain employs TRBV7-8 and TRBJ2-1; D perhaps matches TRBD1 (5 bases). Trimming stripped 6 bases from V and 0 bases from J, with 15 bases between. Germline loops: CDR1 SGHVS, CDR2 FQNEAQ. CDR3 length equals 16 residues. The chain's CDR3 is CASRITPRVSYNEQFF. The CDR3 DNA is TGTGCCAGCAGAATAACACCCAGGGTCTCCTACAATGAGCAGTTCTTC. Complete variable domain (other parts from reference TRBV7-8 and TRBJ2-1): GAGVSQSPRYKVAKRGQDVALRCDPISGHVSLFWYQQALGQGPEFLTYFQNEAQLDKSGLPSDRFFAERPEGSVSTLKIQRTQQEDSAVYLCASRITPRVSYNEQFFGPGTRLTVL.

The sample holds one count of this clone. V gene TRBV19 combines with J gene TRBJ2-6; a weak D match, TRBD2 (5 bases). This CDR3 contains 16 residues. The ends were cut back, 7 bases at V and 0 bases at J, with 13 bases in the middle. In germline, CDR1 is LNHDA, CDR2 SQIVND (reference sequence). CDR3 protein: CASTVGGGSGANVLTF. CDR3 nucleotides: TGTGCCAGTACCGTTGGTGGAGGCTCTGGGGCCAACGTCCTGACTTTC.

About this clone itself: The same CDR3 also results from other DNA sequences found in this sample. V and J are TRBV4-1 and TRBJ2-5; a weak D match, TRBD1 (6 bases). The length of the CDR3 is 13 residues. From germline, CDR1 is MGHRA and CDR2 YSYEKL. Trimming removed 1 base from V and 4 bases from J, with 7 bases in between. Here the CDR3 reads CASSQVGGETQYF. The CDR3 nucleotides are TGCGCCAGCAGCCAAGTAGGGGGAGAGACCCAGTACTTC.

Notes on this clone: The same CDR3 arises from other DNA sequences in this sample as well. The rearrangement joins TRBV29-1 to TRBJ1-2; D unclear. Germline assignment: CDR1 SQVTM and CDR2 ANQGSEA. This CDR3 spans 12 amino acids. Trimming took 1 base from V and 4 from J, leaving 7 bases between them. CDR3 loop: CSVEAGGYGYTF. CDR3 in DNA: TGCAGCGTTGAAGCAGGAGGCTATGGCTACACCTTC.

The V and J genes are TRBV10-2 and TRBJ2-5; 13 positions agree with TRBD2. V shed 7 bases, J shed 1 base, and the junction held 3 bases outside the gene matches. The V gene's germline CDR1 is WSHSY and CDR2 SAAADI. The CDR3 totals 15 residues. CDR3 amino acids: CASTRLAGGQETQYF. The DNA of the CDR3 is TGCGCCAGCACTAGACTAGCGGGGGGCCAAGAGACCCAGTACTTC.

In nucleotides, the CDR3 is TGTGCCAGCAGCTTATACCGGACAGGGGGGTCAGGAGAGACCCAGTACTTC. Protein product: CASSLYRTGGSGETQYF. This chain joins TRBV11-3 and TRBJ2-5; TRBD1 agrees at 10 bases. Per the germline V gene, CDR1 is SGHNT and CDR2 is YENEEA. V dropped 2 bases and J dropped 4; count of bases not matched to a gene: 10. The CDR3 covers 17 residues.

CDR3 in DNA: TGTGCCAGCTCACTCGACAGTGCAACTAATGAAAAACTGTTTTTT. It specifies CASSLDSATNEKLFF. This chain joins TRBV18 and TRBJ1-4, with D possibly being TRBD1 (5 bases). The V gene lost 4 bases and the J gene lost 0 bases, with 9 bases spanning the gap. This CDR3 is 15 amino acids long. The germline CDR1 and CDR2 sequences are KGHSH and LQKENI.